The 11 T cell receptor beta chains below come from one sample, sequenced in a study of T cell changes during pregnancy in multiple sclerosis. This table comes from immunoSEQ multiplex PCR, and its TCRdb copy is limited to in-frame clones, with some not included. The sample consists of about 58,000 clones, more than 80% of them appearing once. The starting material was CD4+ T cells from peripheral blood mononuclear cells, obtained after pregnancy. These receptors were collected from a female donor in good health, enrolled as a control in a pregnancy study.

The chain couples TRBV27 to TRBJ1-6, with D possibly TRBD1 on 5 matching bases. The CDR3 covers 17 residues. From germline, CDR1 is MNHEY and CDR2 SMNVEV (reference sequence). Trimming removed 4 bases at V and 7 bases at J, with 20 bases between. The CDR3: CASSSRRGTGKNSPLHF. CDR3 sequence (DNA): TGTGCCAGCAGTTCTCGACGCGGGACTGGGAAAAATTCACCCCTCCACTTT.

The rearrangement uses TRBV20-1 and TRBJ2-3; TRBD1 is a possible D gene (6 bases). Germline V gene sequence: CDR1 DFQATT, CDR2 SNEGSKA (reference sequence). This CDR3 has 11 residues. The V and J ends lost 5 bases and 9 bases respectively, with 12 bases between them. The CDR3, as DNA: TGCAGTGCTTTTCGTGGACAGACGCAGTATTTT. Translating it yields CSAFRGQTQYF.

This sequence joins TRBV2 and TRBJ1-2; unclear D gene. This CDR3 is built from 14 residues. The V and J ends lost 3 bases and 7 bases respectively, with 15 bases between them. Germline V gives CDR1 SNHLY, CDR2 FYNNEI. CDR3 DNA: TGTGCCAGCAGTGAGGGCAGGCTAATGGGTGGCTACACCTTC. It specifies CASSEGRLMGGYTF.

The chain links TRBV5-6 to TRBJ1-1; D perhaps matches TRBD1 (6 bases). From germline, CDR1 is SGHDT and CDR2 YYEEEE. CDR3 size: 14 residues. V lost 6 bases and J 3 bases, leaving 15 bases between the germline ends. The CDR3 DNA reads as TGTGCCAGCACCACAGGGCGTTGGGACACTGAAGCTTTCTTT. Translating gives CASTTGRWDTEAFF.

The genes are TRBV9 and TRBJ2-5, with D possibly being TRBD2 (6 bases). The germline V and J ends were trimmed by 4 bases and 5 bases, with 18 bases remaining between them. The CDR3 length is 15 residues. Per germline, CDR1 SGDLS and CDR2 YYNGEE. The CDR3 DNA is TGTGCCAGCAGCCCCCGGGACTGGGGTGAGGAGACCCAGTACTTC. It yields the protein CASSPRDWGEETQYF.

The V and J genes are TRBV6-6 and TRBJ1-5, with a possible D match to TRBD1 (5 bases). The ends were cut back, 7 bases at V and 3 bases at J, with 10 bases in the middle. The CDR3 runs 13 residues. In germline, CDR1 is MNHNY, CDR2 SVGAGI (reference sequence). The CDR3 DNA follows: TGTGCCAGCATGGGGGGTACCAATCAGCCCCAGCATTTT. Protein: CASMGGTNQPQHF.

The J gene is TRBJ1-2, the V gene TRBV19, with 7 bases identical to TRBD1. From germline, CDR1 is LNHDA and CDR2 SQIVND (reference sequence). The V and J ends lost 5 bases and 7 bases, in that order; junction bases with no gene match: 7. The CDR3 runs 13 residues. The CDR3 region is CASSVTGETGYTF. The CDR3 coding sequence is TGTGCCAGTAGTGTTACAGGGGAGACTGGCTACACCTTC. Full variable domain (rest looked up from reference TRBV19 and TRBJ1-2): DGGITQSPKYLFRKEGQNVTLSCEQNLNHDAMYWYRQDPGQGLRLIYYSQIVNDFQKGDIAEGYSVSREKKESFPLTVTSAQKNPTAFYLCASSVTGETGYTFGSGTRLTVV.

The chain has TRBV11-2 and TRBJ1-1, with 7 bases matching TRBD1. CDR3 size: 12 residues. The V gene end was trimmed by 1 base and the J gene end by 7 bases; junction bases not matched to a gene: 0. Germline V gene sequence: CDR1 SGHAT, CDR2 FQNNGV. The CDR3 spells CASSLGQGEAFF. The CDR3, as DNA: TGTGCCAGCAGCTTAGGACAGGGTGAAGCTTTCTTT.

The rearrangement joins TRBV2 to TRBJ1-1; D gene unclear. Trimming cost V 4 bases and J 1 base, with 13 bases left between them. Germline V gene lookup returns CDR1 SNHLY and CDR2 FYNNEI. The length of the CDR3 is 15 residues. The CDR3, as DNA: TGTGCCAGCAGTGTCGCGGGTAGTCGGAACACTGAAGCTTTCTTT. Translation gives CASSVAGSRNTEAFF.

DNA for the CDR3: TGTGCCAGCAGCTTAGCAGTAGCTGAAGCTTTCTTT. It codes for CASSLAVAEAFF. V is TRBV7-9 and J is TRBJ1-1; D is ambiguous. V was clipped by 0 bases and J by 6 bases, with 5 bases between them. This CDR3 is built from 12 residues. Germline CDR1 is SEHNR and CDR2 is FQNEAQ (reference sequence).

The CDR3 reads CASSPGAGFSGNTIYF. CDR3 sequence (DNA): TGTGCCAGCAGCCCAGGTGCAGGCTTCTCTGGAAACACCATATATTTT. This chain joins TRBV11-3 and TRBJ1-3; the D is unclear. Germline V gives CDR1 SGHNT, CDR2 YENEEA. The CDR3 has 16 amino acids. Trimming left V 5 bases short and J 0 bases short, with 14 bases between. The whole variable domain, filled in from reference TRBV11-3 and TRBJ1-3, reads EAGVVQSPRYKIIEKKQPVAFWCNPISGHNTLYWYLQNLGQGPELLIRYENEEAVDDSQLPKDRFSAERLKGVDSTLKIQPAELGDSAVYLCASSPGAGFSGNTIYFGEGSWLTVV.